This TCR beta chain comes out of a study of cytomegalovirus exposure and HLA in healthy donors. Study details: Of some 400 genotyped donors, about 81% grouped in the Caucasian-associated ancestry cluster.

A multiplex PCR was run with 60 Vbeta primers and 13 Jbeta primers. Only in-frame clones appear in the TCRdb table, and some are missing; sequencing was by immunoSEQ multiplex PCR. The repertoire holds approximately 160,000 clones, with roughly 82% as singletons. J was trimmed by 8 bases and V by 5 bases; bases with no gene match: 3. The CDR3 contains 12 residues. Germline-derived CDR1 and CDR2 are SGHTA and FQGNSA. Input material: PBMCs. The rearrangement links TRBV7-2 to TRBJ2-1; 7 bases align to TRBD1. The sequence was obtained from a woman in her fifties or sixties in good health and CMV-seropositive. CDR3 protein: CASSVTGYEQFF. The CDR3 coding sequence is TGTGCCAGCAGCGTGACAGGGTATGAGCAGTTCTTC. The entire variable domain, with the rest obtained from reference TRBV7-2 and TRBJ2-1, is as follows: GAGVSQSPSNKVTEKGKDVELRCDPISGHTALYWYRQSLGQGLEFLIYFQGNSAPDKSGLPSDRFSAERTGGSVSTLTIQRTQQEDSAVYLCASSVTGYEQFFGPGTRLTVL.